Presented here are 10 T cell receptor beta chains from one specimen sequenced in a study of blood T cell repertoires in COVID-19. Sequencing was performed with immunoSEQ multiplex PCR; in TCRdb, only in-frame clones are kept and a portion is missing. In the table there are tens of thousands of clones, 60% to 80% of which are singletons. The sequenced sample was peripheral blood. The source of these receptors is a woman aged 45-60 years with acute or convalescent COVID-19.

The CDR3 reads CTSTTGGANTGELFF. Written as DNA, the CDR3 is TGTACCAGCACAACAGGGGGCGCGAACACCGGGGAGCTGTTTTTT. The genes are TRBV7-2 and TRBJ2-2, with TRBD1 matching 9 bases. The ends lost 7 bases at V and 0 bases at J; junction bases unmatched: 3. This CDR3 is built from 15 residues. Germline V gene sequence: CDR1 SGHTA, CDR2 FQGNSA.

This chain uses TRBV29-1 with TRBJ2-1; 7 bases are shared with TRBD1. The CDR3 covers 14 residues. Trimming took 1 base from V and 2 from J; bases not matched to a gene: 2. The germline V gene encodes CDR1 SQVTM and CDR2 ANQGSEA. The CDR3 loop reads CSVEGDRAYNEQFF. CDR3 nucleotides: TGCAGCGTTGAAGGGGACAGAGCCTACAATGAGCAGTTCTTC.

V usage is TRBV7-2 and J usage is TRBJ1-6, with TRBD1 as a possible D gene (6 bases). CDR1 is SGHTA, CDR2 FQGNSA, per germline. The V end was cut by 4 bases, the J end by 7 bases, with 14 bases between. This CDR3 has 15 residues. CDR3: CASSSPRGGNSPLHF. The DNA of the CDR3 is TGTGCCAGCAGCTCGCCCAGGGGAGGGAATTCACCCCTCCACTTT.

This chain links TRBV3-1 (or the pseudogene TRBV3-2) with TRBJ2-5, with no clear D. CDR1 is LGHDT and CDR2 is YNNKEL in the germline V gene (reference sequence). There are 14 residues in the CDR3. Trimming took 6 bases from V and 5 from J, leaving 16 bases between them. The CDR3 here is CASRHLGSQETQYF. CDR3 sequence (DNA): TGTGCCAGCAGACACCTAGGATCTCAGGAGACCCAGTACTTC.

The V and J genes are TRBV2 and TRBJ1-4; 9 bases align to TRBD1. Germline V gene data show CDR1 as SNHLY and CDR2 as FYNNEI. V was clipped by 10 bases and J by 8 bases; unmatched bases: 11. This CDR3 region has 14 residues. As DNA, the CDR3 is TGTGCCACCAACGCCGGGACAGGGAGGGAAAAACTGTTTTTT. Amino acids: CATNAGTGREKLFF. The full variable domain, rest sourced from reference TRBV2 and TRBJ1-4, is EPEVTQTPSHQVTQMGQEVILRCVPISNHLYFYWYRQILGQKVEFLVSFYNNEISEKSEIFDDQFSVERPDGSNFTLKIRSTKLEDSAMYFCATNAGTGREKLFFGSGTQLSVL.

The genes are TRBV6-5 and TRBJ1-2, with a tentative D call TRBD1 (5 bases). The CDR3 runs 12 residues. CDR1 is MNHEY and CDR2 is SVGAGI in the germline V gene. Trimming left V 6 bases short and J 4 bases short, with 9 bases between. The CDR3 DNA reads as TGTGCCAGCAGAGACAGACCCTATGGCTACACCTTC. Its protein is CASRDRPYGYTF.

The chain is built from TRBV7-2 and TRBJ2-2, with 9 bases matching TRBD2. The CDR3 length is 16 residues. Germline trimming cut 10 bases from V and 5 bases from J; bases unmatched to any gene: 14. Germline V gives CDR1 SGHTA, CDR2 FQGNSA. CDR3 region: CATQLAPAGGTGELFF. The CDR3 DNA sequence: TGTGCCACCCAGCTTGCGCCAGCGGGGGGAACCGGGGAGCTGTTTTTT. The full variable domain, completed using reference TRBV7-2 and TRBJ2-2, is GAGVSQSPSNKVTEKGKDVELRCDPISGHTALYWYRQSLGQGLEFLIYFQGNSAPDKSGLPSDRFSAERTGGSVSTLTIQRTQQEDSAVYLCATQLAPAGGTGELFFGEGSRLTVL.

This sequence joins TRBV6-2 or TRBV6-3 and TRBJ1-1; 8 bases agree with TRBD1. CDR3 length equals 15 residues. The germline gives CDR1 MNHEY, CDR2 SVGEGT. V was clipped by 4 bases and J by 5 bases; unmatched bases: 9. Here the CDR3 reads CASSSVLDRETEAFF. The CDR3 region has the DNA TGTGCCAGCAGTTCGGTCCTGGACAGGGAAACTGAAGCTTTCTTT.

The chain recombines TRBV12-3 or TRBV12-4 with TRBJ1-5; D ambiguous. CDR3 length equals 13 residues. V was shortened by 2 bases and J by 7 bases, with 9 bases between the two germline ends. Written as DNA, the CDR3 is TGTGCCAGCAGTTTACGGGATTTGCAGCCCCAGCATTTT. This encodes CASSLRDLQPQHF.

The chain couples TRBV5-1 to TRBJ1-1; 7 bases agree with TRBD1. This CDR3 region has 15 residues. Germline V gene lookup returns CDR1 SGHRS and CDR2 YFSETQ. The trim removed 4 bases at V and 0 bases at J, leaving 6 bases unmatched. CDR3 sequence: CASSQGQTLNTEAFF. The CDR3 nucleotides are TGCGCCAGCAGCCAGGGACAGACATTGAACACTGAAGCTTTCTTT.